This T cell receptor beta chain came from a study of blood T cells in healthy people across ages. Overall study findings and caveats: Donor CMV status, an unknown factor, possibly confounded changes in expanded clonotypes. Donors of long life had a larger count of naive CD4+ cells and greater diversity than aged donors. Diversity of TCR beta per million T cells declined in a roughly linear way with age.

Primers used in a second PCR of roughly 7 to 12 cycles were a sample-barcoded 5' primer and a J-beta primer mix. A template-switch adaptor that had 12 random nucleotides put a tag on each cDNA molecule. TCRdb reprocessed the 5' RACE reads with MiXCR, giving one entry per CDR3 protein. This table has about 1.4 million distinct CDR3 sequences, roughly 60% appearing once. CDR1 MNHEY and CDR2 SMNVEV come from the germline V gene (reference sequence). There are 14 residues in the CDR3. V lost 6 bases and J lost 7, with 15 bases in between. This clonotype was detected only a few times. Its antigen is currently unknown.

The receptor comes from a man between 18 and 35 years old in good health. The V gene is TRBV27, the J gene TRBJ1-4; D remains unclear. The sample was blood. CDR3 residues: CASSPLSMSEKLFF. The CDR3 coding sequence is TGTGCCAGCAGCCCCTTAAGCATGTCTGAAAAACTGTTTTTT. Full variable domain (remainder filled in from reference TRBV27 and TRBJ1-4): EAQVTQNPRYLITVTGKKLTVTCSQNMNHEYMSWYRQDPGLGLRQIYYSMNVEVTDKGDVPEGYKVSRKEKRNFPLILESPSPNQTSLYFCASSPLSMSEKLFFGSGTQLSVL.